This T cell receptor beta chain was documented in a study of blood T cell repertoires in COVID-19. Across the whole study: Whether acute or convalescent, the COVID-19 samples came from the United States, Italy and Spain. From T cells, B-cell-depleted T cells, or PBMCs came the material, which was cDNA or gDNA.

V was pared by 2 bases and J by 0 bases, with 10 bases between. The V gene's germline CDR1 is KGHSH and CDR2 LQKENI. The length of the CDR3 is 15 residues. In the original analysis: The authors estimated nucleated cell counts from reference gene primer amplification. Profiling relied on immunoSEQ multiplex PCR, and the TCRdb table lists in-frame clones only, not all of them. The V and J calls and the clone size are those of that table, but D and trimming were determined from the DNA. Of about 290,000 clones listed, around four fifths are singletons. Sequenced sample: peripheral blood. The V and J genes are TRBV18 and TRBJ1-1; perhaps TRBD1 as D (6 bases). This TCR came from a woman aged 50 to 60 with active or convalescent COVID-19. The CDR3 DNA reads TGTGCCAGCTCACCAATACAGGGAGTGAACACTGAAGCTTTCTTT. Its protein product is CASSPIQGVNTEAFF.